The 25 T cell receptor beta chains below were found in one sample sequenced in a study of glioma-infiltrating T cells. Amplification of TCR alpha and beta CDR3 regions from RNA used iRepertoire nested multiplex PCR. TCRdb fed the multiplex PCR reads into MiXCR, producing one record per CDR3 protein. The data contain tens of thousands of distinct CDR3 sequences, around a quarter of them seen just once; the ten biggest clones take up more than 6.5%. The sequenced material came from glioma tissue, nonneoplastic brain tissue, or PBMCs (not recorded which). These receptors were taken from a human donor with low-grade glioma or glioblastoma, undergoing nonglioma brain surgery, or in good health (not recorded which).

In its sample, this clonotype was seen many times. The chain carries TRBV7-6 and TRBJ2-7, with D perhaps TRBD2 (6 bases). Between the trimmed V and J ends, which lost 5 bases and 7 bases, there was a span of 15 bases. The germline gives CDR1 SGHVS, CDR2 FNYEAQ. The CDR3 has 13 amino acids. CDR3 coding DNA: TGTGCCAGCAGCGGGACTCCGCTTGGGGAGCAGTACTTC. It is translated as CASSGTPLGEQYF.

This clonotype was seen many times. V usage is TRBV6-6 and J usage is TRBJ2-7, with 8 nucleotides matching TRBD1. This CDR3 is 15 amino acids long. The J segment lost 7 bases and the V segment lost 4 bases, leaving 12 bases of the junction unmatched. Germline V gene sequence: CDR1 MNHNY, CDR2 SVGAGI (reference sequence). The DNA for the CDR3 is TGTGCCAGCAGTTCCTCCGGGACAGGCGTAAGTGAGCAGTACTTC. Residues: CASSSSGTGVSEQYF.

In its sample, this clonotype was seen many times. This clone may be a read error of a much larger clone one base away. CDR3 sequence (DNA): TGTGCCAGCAGCTTAGAGTATACGCAGTATTTT. Residues: CASSLEYTQYF. V usage is TRBV11-2 and J usage is TRBJ2-3; D is undetermined. The V gene's germline CDR1 is SGHAT and CDR2 FQNNGV. With 0 bases removed from V and 7 bases from J, the gap between germline ends came to 2 bases. The CDR3 length is 11 residues.

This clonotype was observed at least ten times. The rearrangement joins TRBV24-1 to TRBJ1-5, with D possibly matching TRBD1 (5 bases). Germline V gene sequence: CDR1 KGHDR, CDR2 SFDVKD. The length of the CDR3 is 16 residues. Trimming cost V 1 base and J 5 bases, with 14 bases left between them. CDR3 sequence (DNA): TGTGCCACCAGTGATTTTGACAGTCTTGGCGATCAGCCCCAGCATTTT. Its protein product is CATSDFDSLGDQPQHF.

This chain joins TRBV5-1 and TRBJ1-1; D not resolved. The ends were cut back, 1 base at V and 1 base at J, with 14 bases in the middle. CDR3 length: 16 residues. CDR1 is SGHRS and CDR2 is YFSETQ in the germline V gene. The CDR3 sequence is CASSLRLQEKNTEAFF. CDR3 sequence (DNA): TGCGCCAGCAGCTTGAGACTCCAGGAAAAGAACACTGAAGCTTTCTTT.

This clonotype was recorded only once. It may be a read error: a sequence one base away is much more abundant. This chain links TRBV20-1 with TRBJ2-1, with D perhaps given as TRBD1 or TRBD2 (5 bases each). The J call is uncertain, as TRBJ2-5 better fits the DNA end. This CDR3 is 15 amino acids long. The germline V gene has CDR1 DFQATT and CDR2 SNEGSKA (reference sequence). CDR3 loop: CSARDGGYRQETQYF. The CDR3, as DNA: TGCAGTGCTAGAGATGGGGGATACCGCCAAGAGACCCAGTACTTC.

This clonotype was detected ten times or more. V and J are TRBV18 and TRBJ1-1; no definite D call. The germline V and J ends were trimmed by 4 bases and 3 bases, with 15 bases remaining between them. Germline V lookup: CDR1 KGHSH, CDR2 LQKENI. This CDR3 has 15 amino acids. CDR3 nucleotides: TGTGCCAGCTCACAACTACAGAGCCCGGACACTGAAGCTTTCTTT. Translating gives CASSQLQSPDTEAFF.

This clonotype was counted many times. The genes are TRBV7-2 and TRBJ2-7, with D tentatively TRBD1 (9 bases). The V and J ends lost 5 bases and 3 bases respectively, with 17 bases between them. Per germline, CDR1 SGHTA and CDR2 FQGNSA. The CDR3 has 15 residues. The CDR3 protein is CASSAGGQGVYEQYF. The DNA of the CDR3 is TGTGCCAGCAGCGCGGGGGGACAGGGCGTCTACGAGCAGTACTTC.

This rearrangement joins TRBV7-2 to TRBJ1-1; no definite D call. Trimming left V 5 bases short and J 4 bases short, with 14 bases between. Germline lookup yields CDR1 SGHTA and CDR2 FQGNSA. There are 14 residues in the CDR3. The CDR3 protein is CASSPGPWGTEAFF. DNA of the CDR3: TGTGCCAGCAGCCCCGGTCCCTGGGGCACTGAAGCTTTCTTT.

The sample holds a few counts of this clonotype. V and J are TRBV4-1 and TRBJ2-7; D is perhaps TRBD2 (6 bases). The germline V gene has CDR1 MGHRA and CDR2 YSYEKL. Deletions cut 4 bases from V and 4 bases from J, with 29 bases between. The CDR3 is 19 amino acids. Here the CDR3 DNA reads TGCGCCAGCAGCCGCTCCCCACCGCATGGGAGGCCCGTCGCTTACGAGCAGTACTTC. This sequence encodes CASSRSPPHGRPVAYEQYF.

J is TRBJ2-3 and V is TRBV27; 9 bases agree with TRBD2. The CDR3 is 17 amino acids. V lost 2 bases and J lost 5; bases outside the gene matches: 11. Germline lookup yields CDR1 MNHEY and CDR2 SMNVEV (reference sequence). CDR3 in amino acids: CASSLIASGAGGDTQYF. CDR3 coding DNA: TGTGCCAGCAGTTTAATTGCGTCTGGAGCGGGAGGAGATACGCAGTATTTT.

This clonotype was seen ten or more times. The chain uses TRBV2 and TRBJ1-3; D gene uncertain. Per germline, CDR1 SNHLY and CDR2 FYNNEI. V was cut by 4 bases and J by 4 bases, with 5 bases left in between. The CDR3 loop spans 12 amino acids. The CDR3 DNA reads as TGTGCCAGCAGTGTCCAGGGAAACACCATATATTTT. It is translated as CASSVQGNTIYF.

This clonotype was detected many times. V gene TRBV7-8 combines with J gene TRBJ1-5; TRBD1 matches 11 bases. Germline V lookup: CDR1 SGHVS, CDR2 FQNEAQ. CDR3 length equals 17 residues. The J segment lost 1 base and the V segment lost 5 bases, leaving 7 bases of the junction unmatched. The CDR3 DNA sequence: TGTGCCAGCAGCAGGGGACAGGGGGAAAGGAGCAATCAGCCCCAGCATTTT. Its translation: CASSRGQGERSNQPQHF.

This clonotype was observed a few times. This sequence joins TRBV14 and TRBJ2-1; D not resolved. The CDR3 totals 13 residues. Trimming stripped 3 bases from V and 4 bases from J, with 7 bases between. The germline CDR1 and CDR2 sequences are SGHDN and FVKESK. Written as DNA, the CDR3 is TGTGCCAGCAGCCAGCACTTGTACAATGAGCAGTTCTTC. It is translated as CASSQHLYNEQFF.

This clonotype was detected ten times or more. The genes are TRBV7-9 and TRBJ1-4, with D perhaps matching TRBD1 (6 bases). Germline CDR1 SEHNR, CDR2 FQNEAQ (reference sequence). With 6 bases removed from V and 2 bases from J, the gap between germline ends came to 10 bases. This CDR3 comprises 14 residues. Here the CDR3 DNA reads TGTGCCAGCAGGACAGGCCCGACTAATGAAAAACTGTTTTTT. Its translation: CASRTGPTNEKLFF.

This chain's CDR3 is CASSPSTYGLRTGELFF. The CDR3 bases are TGTGCCAGCAGCCCCTCCACGTACGGCCTGCGCACCGGGGAGCTGTTTTTT. This rearrangement joins TRBV7-2 to TRBJ2-2; D is undetermined. Per the germline V gene, CDR1 is SGHTA and CDR2 is FQGNSA. This CDR3 has 17 residues. V was cut by 5 bases and J by 4 bases, with 20 bases left in between.

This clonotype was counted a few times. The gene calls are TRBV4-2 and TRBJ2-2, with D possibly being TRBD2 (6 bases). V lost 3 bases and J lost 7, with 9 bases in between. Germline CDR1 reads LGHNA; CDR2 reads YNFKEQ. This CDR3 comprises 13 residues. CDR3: CASSHSGVGELFF. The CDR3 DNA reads TGTGCCAGCAGCCATTCGGGAGTCGGGGAGCTGTTTTTT.

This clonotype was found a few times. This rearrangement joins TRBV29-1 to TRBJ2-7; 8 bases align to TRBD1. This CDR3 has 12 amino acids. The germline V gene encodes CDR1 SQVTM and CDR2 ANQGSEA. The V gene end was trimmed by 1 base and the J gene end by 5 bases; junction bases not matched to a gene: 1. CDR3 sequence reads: CSVEGTGHEQYF. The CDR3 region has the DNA TGCAGCGTTGAAGGGACAGGGCACGAGCAGTACTTC.

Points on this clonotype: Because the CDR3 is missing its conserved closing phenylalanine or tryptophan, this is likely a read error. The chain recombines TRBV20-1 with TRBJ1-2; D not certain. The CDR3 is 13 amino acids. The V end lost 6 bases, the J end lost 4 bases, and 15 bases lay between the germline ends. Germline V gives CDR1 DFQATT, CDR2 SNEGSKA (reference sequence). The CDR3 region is CSAAIGKFYGYTL. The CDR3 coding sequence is TGCAGTGCCGCGATCGGCAAGTTCTATGGCTACACCTTA.

The DNA for the CDR3 is TGCGCCAGCAGCCCGGGACTAGTTGCAGATACGCAGTATTTT. This encodes CASSPGLVADTQYF. The chain employs TRBV5-1 and TRBJ2-3; the match to TRBD2 covers 8 bases. Germline CDR1 is SGHRS and CDR2 is YFSETQ. The CDR3 runs 14 residues. J gave up 4 bases and V 4 bases, and 5 bases lay outside the gene matches.

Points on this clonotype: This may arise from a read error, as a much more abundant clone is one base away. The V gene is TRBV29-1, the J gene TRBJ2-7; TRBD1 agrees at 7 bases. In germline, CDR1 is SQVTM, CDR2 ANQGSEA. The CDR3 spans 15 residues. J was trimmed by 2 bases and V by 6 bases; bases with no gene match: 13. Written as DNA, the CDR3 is TGCAGCGTCGAACCTACAGGGGATAGCCCCTACGAGCAGTACTTC. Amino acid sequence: CSVEPTGDSPYEQYF.

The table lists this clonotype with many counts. The CDR3 loop is CASGFASGYEQYF. The DNA of the CDR3 is TGTGCCAGCGGGTTTGCTTCGGGCTACGAGCAGTACTTC. The chain carries TRBV28 and TRBJ2-7; no reliable D call. This CDR3 has 13 amino acids. V lost 8 bases and J 3 bases, leaving 14 bases between the germline ends. CDR1 MDHEN and CDR2 SYDVKM come from the germline V gene.

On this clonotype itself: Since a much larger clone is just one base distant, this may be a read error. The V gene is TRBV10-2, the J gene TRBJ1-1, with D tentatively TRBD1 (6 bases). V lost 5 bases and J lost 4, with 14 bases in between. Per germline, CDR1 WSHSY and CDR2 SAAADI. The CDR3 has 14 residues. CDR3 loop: CASSQGRESTEAFF. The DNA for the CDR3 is TGCGCCAGCAGTCAGGGGCGAGAGAGCACTGAAGCTTTCTTT.

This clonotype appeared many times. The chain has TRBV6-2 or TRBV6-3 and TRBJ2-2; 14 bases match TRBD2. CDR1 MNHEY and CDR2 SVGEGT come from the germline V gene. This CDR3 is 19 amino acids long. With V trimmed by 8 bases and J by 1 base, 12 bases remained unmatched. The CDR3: CASLKPRLAGGRNTGELFF. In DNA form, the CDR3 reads TGTGCCAGCCTTAAGCCGCGACTAGCGGGAGGGAGGAACACCGGGGAGCTGTTTTTT.

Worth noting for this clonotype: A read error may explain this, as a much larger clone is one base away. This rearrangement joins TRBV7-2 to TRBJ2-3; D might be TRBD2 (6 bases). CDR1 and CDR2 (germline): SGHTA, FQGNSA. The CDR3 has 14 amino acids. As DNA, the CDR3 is TGTGCCAGCAGCTTTGCGGGGTCGGCAGATGCGCAGTATTTT. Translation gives CASSFAGSADAQYF. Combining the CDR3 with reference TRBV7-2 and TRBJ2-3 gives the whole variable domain GAGVSQSPSNKVTEKGKDVELRCDPISGHTALYWYRQSLGQGLEFLIYFQGNSAPDKSGLPSDRFSAERTGGSVSTLTIQRTQQEDSAVYLCASSFAGSADAQYFGPGTRLTVL.